The next 17 T cell receptor beta chains were all read from a single sample in a study of blood T cell repertoires in COVID-19. Using immunoSEQ multiplex PCR, the repertoire was profiled, and TCRdb retains in-frame clones only, with some absent. The table lists a few hundred thousand clones, approximately 88% of them singletons. Material for sequencing was peripheral blood. The receptors derive from a man in his forties or fifties with acute or convalescent COVID-19.

This clone appeared a single time. The chain couples TRBV9 to TRBJ1-2; D is uncertain. V was cut by 7 bases and J by 5 bases, with 18 bases left in between. There are 14 residues in the CDR3. The V gene's germline CDR1 is SGDLS and CDR2 YYNGEE. For the CDR3, the DNA is TGTGCCAGCTCCCAAGGGCGCGGGTCGTATGGCTACACCTTC. Residues: CASSQGRGSYGYTF.

The chain employs TRBV6-2 or TRBV6-3 and TRBJ1-2; the D gene is possibly TRBD1 (5 bases). Germline-derived CDR1 and CDR2 are MNHEY and SVGEGT. The CDR3 is 13 residues long. V was pared by 2 bases and J by 8 bases, with 12 bases between. The CDR3: CASSYGGGEGYTF. In DNA, the CDR3 is TGTGCCAGCAGTTACGGCGGAGGGGAAGGCTACACCTTC.

The chain uses TRBV27 and TRBJ1-5, with D maybe TRBD1 (6 bases). The germline V and J ends were trimmed by 6 bases and 4 bases, with 13 bases remaining between them. The CDR3 is 14 amino acids. In germline, CDR1 is MNHEY, CDR2 SMNVEV (reference sequence). The CDR3 reads CASRPDSGNQPQHF. CDR3 DNA sequence: TGTGCCAGCAGGCCGGACAGTGGAAATCAGCCCCAGCATTTT.

The genes are TRBV2 and TRBJ2-1, with a weak D call TRBD1 (6 bases). CDR3 length: 15 residues. From germline, CDR1 is SNHLY and CDR2 FYNNEI. V was clipped by 4 bases and J by 2 bases, with 12 bases between them. The CDR3 sequence: CASSVGWGPYNEQFF. Written as DNA, the CDR3 is TGTGCCAGCAGTGTTGGGTGGGGGCCCTACAATGAGCAGTTCTTC.

Concerning this clone: Compared with germline, one end of the junction differs, possibly owing to a read error. The chain couples TRBV7-2 to TRBJ2-1; D remains ambiguous. The CDR3 contains 16 residues. Per germline, CDR1 SGHTA and CDR2 FQGNSA. The CDR3 DNA reads TGTGCCAGTAGCTCCGACGGATGGAGCTCCTACAATGAGCAGTTCTTC. It yields the protein CASSSDGWSSYNEQFF. Full variable domain (outside the CDR3, taken from reference TRBV7-2 and TRBJ2-1): GAGVSQSPSNKVTEKGKDVELRCDPISGHTALYWYRQSLGQGLEFLIYFQGNSAPDKSGLPSDRFSAERTGGSVSTLTIQRTQQEDSAVYLCASSSDGWSSYNEQFFGPGTRLTVL.

The chain uses TRBV28 and TRBJ1-2; D remains ambiguous. CDR1 and CDR2 from the germline V gene are MDHEN and SYDVKM. This CDR3 contains 12 residues. V was trimmed by 3 bases and J by 5 bases, leaving 7 bases between them. CDR3 nucleotide sequence: TGTGCCAGCAGTTTTGTAGAGTATGGCTACACCTTC. Its protein is CASSFVEYGYTF.

The CDR3 reads CAWSVLGGGTEAFF. CDR3 nucleotides: TGTGCCTGGAGTGTACTGGGGGGAGGCACTGAAGCTTTCTTT. This chain links TRBV30 with TRBJ1-1, with a possible D match to TRBD1 (5 bases). The germline V gene encodes CDR1 GTSNPN and CDR2 SVGIG (reference sequence). V was pared by 0 bases and J by 4 bases, with 12 bases between. The CDR3 totals 14 residues.

This clone was counted once. The chain couples TRBV5-1 to TRBJ1-5; the match to TRBD1 covers 9 bases. V was clipped by 4 bases and J by 6 bases; unmatched bases: 11. Germline loops: CDR1 SGHRS, CDR2 YFSETQ. The CDR3 extends over 16 amino acids. CDR3: CASSLTGQGAGQPQHF. The CDR3 region has the DNA TGCGCCAGCAGCCTAACGGGACAGGGCGCCGGTCAGCCCCAGCATTTT.

CDR3 in amino acids: CASSDRRDQETQYF. The CDR3 DNA reads TGCGCCAGCAGTGATCGGAGAGACCAAGAGACCCAGTACTTC. The V gene is TRBV10-1, the J gene TRBJ2-5; D call uncertain. Looked up from germline, CDR1 is WNHNN and CDR2 is SYGVQD (reference sequence). The CDR3 covers 14 residues. V gave up 3 bases and J gave up 0 bases, with 8 bases separating them.

V and J are TRBV2 and TRBJ2-7; 11 bases align to TRBD1. The germline CDR1 and CDR2 sequences are SNHLY and FYNNEI. This CDR3 has 14 residues. With V trimmed by 5 bases and J by 5 bases, 5 bases remained unmatched. CDR3 DNA sequence: TGTGCCAGCAGTAAGGACAGGGGGCGAGACGAGCAGTACTTC. Protein sequence: CASSKDRGRDEQYF.

The J gene is TRBJ1-1, the V gene TRBV5-4; 8 bases align to TRBD1. With 3 bases clipped from V and 5 bases from J, the junction kept 3 bases outside the gene matches. CDR1 is SGHNT and CDR2 is YYREEE in the germline V gene (reference sequence). The CDR3 extends over 13 amino acids. The DNA of the CDR3 is TGTGCCAGCAGCTCGGACAGGGTAACTGAAGCTTTCTTT. Protein product: CASSSDRVTEAFF.

V and J are TRBV28 and TRBJ1-2; 7 nucleotides line up with TRBD1. This CDR3 spans 22 amino acids. V gave up 7 bases and J gave up 3 bases; unmatched junction bases: 32. In germline, CDR1 is MDHEN, CDR2 SYDVKM. CDR3 sequence: CASIPLGQLFADKGEVYYGYTF. CDR3 bases: TGTGCCAGCATCCCATTGGGACAGCTTTTTGCAGATAAAGGTGAGGTGTACTATGGCTACACCTTC.

This chain connects TRBV6-5 to TRBJ1-5, with unresolved D. The V and J ends lost 7 bases and 0 bases respectively, with 10 bases between them. Germline values: CDR1 MNHEY, CDR2 SVGAGI. This CDR3 is built from 14 residues. The CDR3 nucleotides read TGTGCCAGCATTGGAGGCCTTAGCAATCAGCCCCAGCATTTT. It yields the protein CASIGGLSNQPQHF.

The chain uses TRBV18 and TRBJ2-3; TRBD1 aligns across 7 bases. Germline V gives CDR1 KGHSH, CDR2 LQKENI. V was pared by 1 base and J by 14 bases, with 9 bases of the junction left unmatched. The CDR3 totals 13 residues. DNA of the CDR3: TGTGCCAGCTCACCACAGGAAAAGGGGGCTATGTATTTT. It yields the protein CASSPQEKGAMYF.

The chain is built from TRBV7-9 and TRBJ2-7; 7 nucleotides agree with TRBD2. The CDR3 spans 15 residues. J gave up 5 bases and V 5 bases, and 12 bases lay outside the gene matches. CDR1 is SEHNR and CDR2 is FQNEAQ in the germline V gene (reference sequence). In nucleotides, the CDR3 is TGTGCCAGCAGCGCCTCTAGCGGAAAGAGGAACGAGCAGTACTTC. This translates into CASSASSGKRNEQYF.

This chain links TRBV4-2 with TRBJ2-1; 8 bases fit TRBD1. This CDR3 is 16 amino acids long. Per the germline V gene, CDR1 is LGHNA and CDR2 is YNFKEQ. The ends lost 3 bases at V and 2 bases at J; junction bases unmatched: 6. CDR3 bases: TGTGCCAGCAGCCAGGAAACAGGGGGACCCTACAATGAGCAGTTCTTC. This sequence encodes CASSQETGGPYNEQFF.

This clone was seen only once. The chain combines TRBV7-3 with TRBJ2-1; D perhaps matches TRBD2 (5 bases). The CDR3 consists of 15 residues. V was shortened by 2 bases and J by 5 bases, with 13 bases between the two germline ends. Per the germline V gene, CDR1 is SGHTA and CDR2 is FQGTGA. The CDR3 sequence: CASSLSASTHNEQFF. The DNA of the CDR3 is TGTGCCAGCAGCTTATCGGCTAGCACACACAATGAGCAGTTCTTC.